This paragraph reports one TCR beta chain. The sample is drawn from a study of shared clonotypes between healthy human individuals. Naive CD8 cells lacked CD45RO and underwent positive selection for CCR7, leaving out terminally differentiated effector memory CD45RA+ cells. Sequencing was performed with immunoSEQ multiplex PCR; in TCRdb, only in-frame clones are kept and a portion is missing. The sample has some 2,100,000 clones, 85% to 95% seen once. This clonotype was sampled from a man between 18 and 29 years old in good health. Some clones in this sample may be carry-over from other donors' samples. The sequenced sample consisted of naive CD8+ T cells from PBMCs.

In nucleotides, the CDR3 is TGTGCCTGGAGTGTACCTCGGGGAACAGGGTTGAACACCATATATTTT. Translating gives CAWSVPRGTGLNTIYF. This chain links TRBV30 with TRBJ1-3; D possibly corresponds to TRBD1 (6 bases). CDR3 length equals 16 residues. Germline V lookup: CDR1 GTSNPN, CDR2 SVGIG (reference sequence). V lost 0 bases to trimming and J lost 7 bases, with 19 bases between them.